The 15 T cell receptor beta chains below come from one sample, sequenced in a study of blood T cell repertoires in COVID-19. Sequencing used immunoSEQ multiplex PCR; TCRdb keeps in-frame clones, though not all of them. The sample has nearly 50,000 clones, around 87% seen once; the top ten hold 2% to 2.5%. The specimen sequenced was peripheral blood. The receptors shown here come from a woman at least 80 years old with COVID-19, enrolled during active disease.

The rearrangement links TRBV5-1 to TRBJ2-7; TRBD2 agrees at 9 bases. CDR3 length: 14 residues. Trimming took 4 bases from V and 3 from J; bases not matched to a gene: 5. Germline-derived CDR1 and CDR2 are SGHRS and YFSETQ. The CDR3 loop reads CASSGYSGSYEQYF. As DNA, the CDR3 is TGCGCCAGCAGCGGCTATAGCGGGAGCTACGAGCAGTACTTC.

This clone was recorded once. J is TRBJ2-7 and V is TRBV6-5, with D maybe TRBD1 (5 bases). Germline CDR1 MNHEY, CDR2 SVGAGI. Trimming shortened V by 6 bases and J by 2 bases, and 14 bases separated the two germline ends. This CDR3 is 14 amino acids long. This CDR3 reads CASRRRADPYEQYF. The CDR3 DNA reads as TGTGCCAGCAGACGCAGGGCCGACCCCTACGAGCAGTACTTC.

The V gene is TRBV5-5, the J gene TRBJ2-5; perhaps TRBD2 as D (5 bases). Germline V gives CDR1 SGHKS, CDR2 YYEKEE (reference sequence). V lost 2 bases to trimming and J lost 2 bases, with 7 bases between them. This CDR3 is built from 13 residues. The CDR3 DNA follows: TGTGCCAGCAGCTTTCCGGGACAAGAGACCCAGTACTTC. Translation gives CASSFPGQETQYF.

This chain joins TRBV11-1 and TRBJ2-1, with 8 nucleotides matching TRBD1. With V trimmed by 5 bases and J by 6 bases, 3 bases remained unmatched. CDR3 length equals 13 residues. Germline lookup yields CDR1 SGHAT and CDR2 FQDESV (reference sequence). CDR3 loop: CASSPGQANEQFF. CDR3 DNA: TGTGCCAGCAGCCCGGGACAGGCCAATGAGCAGTTCTTC.

The chain has TRBV1 and TRBJ1-2; the DNA was not compared with TRBD1, the D call given in the table. TRBV1 corresponds to a pseudogene. The CDR3 totals 15 residues. The CDR3 DNA reads TGCACCAGCAGCCAATCAGGGGGCAGAAACTATGGCTACACCTTC. Translation: CTSSQSGGRNYGYTF.

V gene TRBV9 combines with J gene TRBJ1-3, with 7 bases lining up with TRBD1. The CDR3 consists of 18 residues. V shed 2 bases and J 0 bases; nucleotides not matched to a gene: 11. CDR1 is SGDLS and CDR2 is YYNGEE in the germline V gene. CDR3 in amino acids: CASSVSTGQRHSGNTIYF. Written as DNA, the CDR3 is TGTGCCAGCAGCGTGAGCACGGGACAGAGACACTCTGGAAACACCATATATTTT.

With regard to this clone: Sequence at one end of the junction differs from germline and may be a read error. The V gene is TRBV5-4, the J gene TRBJ1-1; D perhaps matches TRBD1 (5 bases). The CDR3 runs to 12 residues. Germline-derived CDR1 and CDR2 are SGHNT and YYREEE (reference sequence). The CDR3 nucleotides are TGTGCCATCAGCCCCCAGGGTGCTGAAGCTTTCTTT. This translates into CAISPQGAEAFF.

The chain links TRBV9 to TRBJ2-7; 15 bases align to TRBD2. The germline V gene encodes CDR1 SGDLS and CDR2 YYNGEE. CDR3 length: 14 amino acids. V dropped 4 bases and J dropped 13; count of bases not matched to a gene: 9. The CDR3 DNA reads as TGTGCCAGCAGCACCGGACTAGCGGGGGGGCCTTTATACTTC. The encoded protein is CASSTGLAGGPLYF.

The rearrangement uses TRBV6-1 and TRBJ2-1, with 10 bases lining up with TRBD1. Unmatched junction bases numbered 2, after V lost 3 bases and J lost 6 bases. Germline V gene sequence: CDR1 MNHNS, CDR2 SASEGT. The CDR3 has 14 amino acids. The CDR3 spells CASSDDRGRNEQFF. CDR3 coding DNA: TGTGCCAGCAGTGACGACAGGGGGCGCAATGAGCAGTTCTTC.

This chain links TRBV7-8 with TRBJ2-1; 10 bases map to TRBD1. CDR3 length: 16 amino acids. Germline CDR1 and CDR2: SGHVS and FQNEAQ. The junction had 10 bases not matched to a gene; V was cut back by 5 bases and J by 6 bases. The CDR3 here is CASSPRAGTGVNEQFF. The CDR3 nucleotides are TGTGCCAGCAGCCCCCGAGCCGGGACAGGGGTCAATGAGCAGTTCTTC. The whole variable domain, filled in from reference TRBV7-8 and TRBJ2-1, reads GAGVSQSPRYKVAKRGQDVALRCDPISGHVSLFWYQQALGQGPEFLTYFQNEAQLDKSGLPSDRFFAERPEGSVSTLKIQRTQQEDSAVYLCASSPRAGTGVNEQFFGPGTRLTVL.

As to this clone: This sample includes further DNA sequences coding for the same CDR3. The chain carries TRBV18 and TRBJ1-1; 8 nucleotides match TRBD1. The CDR3 sequence is 14 residues long. Unmatched junction bases numbered 0, after V lost 2 bases and J lost 1 base. Germline CDR1 is KGHSH and CDR2 is LQKENI. CDR3 residues: CASSPDRGNTEAFF. The DNA of the CDR3 is TGTGCCAGCTCACCAGACAGGGGGAACACTGAAGCTTTCTTT.

The V gene is TRBV19, the J gene TRBJ1-1, with TRBD1 as a possible D gene (6 bases). V dropped 5 bases and J dropped 4 bases, with 14 bases sitting between them. CDR3 length: 14 residues. Germline-derived CDR1 and CDR2 are LNHDA and SQIVND (reference sequence). CDR3 in DNA: TGTGCCAGTAGTGGTGTGGGGGCTAGCACTGAAGCTTTCTTT. Translation: CASSGVGASTEAFF.

CDR3 DNA sequence: TGCGCCAGCAGCCAACAAAAACTAGCGGGAGAACCCCATGAGCAGTTCTTC. It translates to CASSQQKLAGEPHEQFF. This chain joins TRBV4-1 and TRBJ2-1; 11 nucleotides align to TRBD2. Losses at the gene ends were 2 bases for V and 8 bases for J; bases not matched to a gene: 11. This CDR3 is built from 17 residues. CDR1 MGHRA and CDR2 YSYEKL come from the germline V gene.

The chain links TRBV6-6 to TRBJ2-7, with 10 positions matching TRBD1. V dropped 7 bases and J dropped 0; count of bases not matched to a gene: 9. The CDR3 has 16 amino acids. The V gene's germline CDR1 is MNHNY and CDR2 SVGAGI (reference sequence). CDR3 coding DNA: TGTGCCAGCACTACTCCGGGGACAGGGGCCTCCTACGAGCAGTACTTC. Translation: CASTTPGTGASYEQYF.

This clone occurred once. This rearrangement joins TRBV19 to TRBJ2-2; D is undetermined. Germline V gene lookup returns CDR1 LNHDA and CDR2 SQIVND (reference sequence). V lost 7 bases and J 1 base, leaving 13 bases between the germline ends. This CDR3 spans 15 amino acids. The CDR3 protein is CASNDFPGNTGELFF. Here the CDR3 DNA reads TGTGCCAGTAACGATTTCCCAGGGAACACCGGGGAGCTGTTTTTT.